This T cell receptor beta chain was obtained from a study of response to subunit inactivated influenza vaccine. Trimming removed 8 bases from V and 2 bases from J, with 13 bases in between. Germline V gene data show CDR1 as MNHEY and CDR2 as SMNVEV (reference sequence). The CDR3 covers 13 residues. MiXCR, run by TCRdb on the RT-PCR reads, gives a single entry per CDR3 protein. The sample records about 540,000 distinct CDR3 sequences, under 30% being singletons. Only a few counts were recorded for this clonotype. The same data also went into a second study, on T cells expressing NK-cell markers. That work adds: For TCR beta, cDNA was produced by 5'RACE template switching with UMIs. Cells sorted as CD3+CD56+NKG2C+, CD3+CD56+NKG2C- and CD3+CD56-NKG2C+ T cells supplied the TCR beta repertoires. Out of eight donors sequenced, seven tested HCMV-seropositive and the remaining one seronegative. The authors applied an anti-gamma-delta TCR antibody in several experiments, and it restricted sorting to alpha-beta TCR T cells. In roughly six donors, dominant CD3+CD56+NKG2C+ clonotypes ranked among the top 10 CD8+ clonotypes.

The starting material was CD4+ T cells sorted from PBMCs, obtained roughly 13 days after vaccination. The chain links TRBV27 to TRBJ2-7, with a possible D match to TRBD2 (6 bases). The sequence was obtained from a man in his fifties who received an inactivated influenza vaccine. The CDR3 sequence: CASRGYGTYEQYF. For the CDR3, the DNA is TGTGCCAGCCGGGGGTACGGAACCTACGAGCAGTACTTC.